The clone carrying this T cell receptor beta chain was seen a handful of times. Its antigen is still unknown. PCR primers comprised 60 Vbeta and 13 Jbeta primers. Generated by immunoSEQ multiplex PCR, the TCRdb table keeps only in-frame clones and is missing some. The sample records about 200,000 clones, around 75% being singletons. The source of the sample is a study of cytomegalovirus exposure and HLA in healthy donors. Whole-study results and caveats: Links to common viral pathogens appeared, in a later analysis, for several of the most significant clusters. Earlier findings revealed that most TCR beta V segments proved productive either about 87% or about 30% of the time. It was about 150 TCR beta chains that were listed as cytomegalovirus-associated.

The clonotype was recovered from a woman aged 25 to 39 in good health and CMV-seronegative. Sequencing was performed on PBMCs.

CDR3 sequence: CASSTDRGWGNTEAFF. Here the CDR3 DNA reads TGTGCCAGCAGCACTGACAGGGGATGGGGGAACACTGAAGCTTTCTTT. V is TRBV5-6 and J is TRBJ1-1; 8 bases match TRBD1. CDR1 and CDR2 (germline): SGHDT, YYEEEE. The CDR3 spans 16 residues. V lost 4 bases, J lost 1 base, and 9 bases stayed unmatched.